A single sample gave rise to the 29 T cell receptor beta chains below, sequenced in a study of human T cells and chemical hapten exposure. In TCRdb, the RACE reads were re-called with MiXCR into one record per CDR3 protein. The sample includes over 85,000 distinct CDR3 sequences, about 8.6% seen only once; the top ten take approximately 2.8%. The time point is: healthy volunteer bleed at 2 weeks. Total RNA was isolated from unfractionated whole blood. Material: whole blood. Every receptor here comes from a female donor in good health. Some clones in this sample may be carry-over from other donors' samples.

V usage is TRBV19 and J usage is TRBJ2-2, with TRBD2 matching over 8 bases. Germline lookup yields CDR1 LNHDA and CDR2 SQIVND (reference sequence). With V trimmed by 5 bases and J by 8 bases, 7 bases remained unmatched. The CDR3 is 14 residues long. The CDR3 sequence is CASSVTSGGGELFF. The DNA of the CDR3 is TGTGCCAGTAGTGTTACTAGCGGAGGGGGGGAGCTGTTTTTT.

This clonotype was seen more than once but under ten times. This chain joins TRBV6-2 or TRBV6-3 and TRBJ2-5; D is unclear. The CDR3 length is 14 residues. Germline assignment: CDR1 MNHEY and CDR2 SVGEGT. Trimming pared 6 bases from V and 4 bases from J, leaving 15 bases between. CDR3: CASSRKYRIETQYF. In DNA, the CDR3 is TGTGCCAGCAGCCGTAAATATCGCATAGAGACCCAGTACTTC.

This clonotype was found a few times. The J gene is TRBJ2-7, the V gene TRBV5-1; D possibly matches TRBD1 or TRBD2 (5 bases each). The length of the CDR3 is 14 residues. The V and J ends lost 3 bases and 6 bases respectively, with 16 bases between them. Per germline, CDR1 SGHRS and CDR2 YFSETQ. The CDR3 loop is CASSSGHGTGEQYF. The CDR3 DNA reads as TGCGCCAGCAGCTCAGGTCACGGGACGGGCGAGCAGTACTTC.

The chain uses TRBV28 and TRBJ2-1; 8 bases fit TRBD1. The junction had 2 bases not matched to a gene; V was cut back by 6 bases and J by 7 bases. This CDR3 region has 12 residues. Germline V gene lookup returns CDR1 MDHEN and CDR2 SYDVKM. CDR3 DNA: TGTGCCAGCAGGCAGGGGGCGAATGAGCAGTTCTTC. As protein: CASRQGANEQFF.

This clonotype came up a few times. The genes are TRBV5-1 and TRBJ2-7; TRBD2 matches 8 bases. The CDR3 covers 17 residues. J lost 6 bases, V lost 0 bases, and 14 bases had no gene match. Germline V CDR1 and CDR2: SGHRS, YFSETQ. CDR3 DNA: TGCGCCAGCAGCTTGGCCTCCCGGGGAGCGGGAGCTGGCGAGCAGTACTTC. Residues: CASSLASRGAGAGEQYF.

The rearrangement joins TRBV2 to TRBJ2-1; D gene unclear. Trimming cost V 2 bases and J 9 bases, with 5 bases left between them. From germline, CDR1 is SNHLY and CDR2 FYNNEI. The CDR3 covers 11 residues. CDR3 protein: CASSEFREQFF. CDR3 in DNA: TGTGCCAGCAGTGAATTTCGTGAGCAGTTCTTC. Using reference TRBV2 and TRBJ2-1 for the parts outside the CDR3, the full variable domain is EPEVTQTPSHQVTQMGQEVILRCVPISNHLYFYWYRQILGQKVEFLVSFYNNEISEKSEIFDDQFSVERPDGSNFTLKIRSTKLEDSAMYFCASSEFREQFFGPGTRLTVL.

J is TRBJ2-2 and V is TRBV19, with D possibly being TRBD1 (5 bases). V shed 8 bases and J shed 2 bases, with 9 bases lying between them. The CDR3 contains 13 residues. Germline V gene sequence: CDR1 LNHDA, CDR2 SQIVND (reference sequence). DNA of the CDR3: TGTGCCAGTCGGACACCCAACACCGGGGAGCTGTTTTTT. Protein product: CASRTPNTGELFF.

This chain connects TRBV10-3 to TRBJ1-5; D may be TRBD1 (6 bases). This CDR3 comprises 14 residues. CDR1 is ENHRY and CDR2 is SYGVKD in the germline V gene. The V and J ends lost 2 bases and 4 bases respectively, with 9 bases between them. CDR3 loop: CAISERGGNQPQHF. The CDR3 DNA is TGTGCCATCAGTGAGAGAGGGGGGAATCAGCCCCAGCATTTT.

This clonotype appeared many times. This rearrangement joins TRBV29-1 to TRBJ2-7; TRBD1 agrees at 9 bases. V lost 0 bases to trimming and J lost 3 bases; unmatched junction nucleotides: 3. CDR3 length: 14 residues. Germline V gene data show CDR1 as SQVTM and CDR2 as ANQGSEA. DNA of the CDR3: TGCAGCGTTGAAGATCTGGGACAGGGCTACGAGCAGTACTTC. Amino acids: CSVEDLGQGYEQYF.

This clonotype was detected many times. The chain has TRBV20-1 and TRBJ2-1, with 11 bases identical to TRBD2. Germline CDR1 reads DFQATT; CDR2 reads SNEGSKA (reference sequence). The CDR3 is made up of 15 amino acids. V lost 4 bases to trimming and J lost 4 bases; unmatched junction nucleotides: 6. The CDR3: CSATPGTSGYNEQFF. CDR3 in DNA: TGCAGTGCTACCCCTGGGACTAGCGGTTACAATGAGCAGTTCTTC.

The chain uses TRBV6-6 and TRBJ2-4; D may be TRBD1 or TRBD2 (5 bases each). CDR1 MNHNY and CDR2 SVGAGI come from the germline V gene (reference sequence). The V end lost 4 bases, the J end lost 3 bases, and 16 bases lay between the germline ends. CDR3 length: 16 residues. The CDR3 sequence is CASSSTTQGDKNIQYF. The DNA of the CDR3 is TGTGCCAGCAGTTCTACTACCCAGGGAGACAAAAACATTCAGTACTTC.

This clonotype was seen ten or more times. The V and J genes are TRBV5-1 and TRBJ1-1, with D perhaps matching TRBD1 (5 bases). This CDR3 has 15 amino acids. Germline CDR1 is SGHRS and CDR2 is YFSETQ. The V end was cut by 0 bases, the J end by 2 bases, with 11 bases between. The CDR3: CASSLVGGANTEAFF. CDR3 nucleotide sequence: TGCGCCAGCAGCTTGGTTGGAGGGGCTAACACTGAAGCTTTCTTT.

The chain has TRBV10-3 and TRBJ2-6; unclear D gene. Germline V gives CDR1 ENHRY, CDR2 SYGVKD. The CDR3 has 17 amino acids. Deletions cut 6 bases from V and 0 bases from J, with 15 bases between. DNA for the CDR3: TGTGCCATCAGAGCCGCGGCATCTCGCTCTGGGGCCAACGTCCTGACTTTC. Translated: CAIRAAASRSGANVLTF.

This clonotype was picked up many times. The chain links TRBV29-1 to TRBJ2-1; 8 positions agree with TRBD2. V gave up 4 bases and J gave up 9 bases; unmatched junction bases: 8. CDR3 size: 13 residues. Germline V gives CDR1 SQVTM, CDR2 ANQGSEA. The CDR3 nucleotides are TGCAGCGTTGTATTGCGGGGGGAGATTGAGCAGTTCTTC. It yields the protein CSVVLRGEIEQFF.

The chain recombines TRBV7-6 with TRBJ2-6; 7 bases are shared with TRBD2. CDR1 is SGHVS, CDR2 FNYEAQ, per germline. The CDR3 has 17 residues. V was clipped by 4 bases and J by 4 bases; unmatched bases: 10. The CDR3 region has the DNA TGTGCCAGCAGCTCCGGACGGGAGGAGTCGGGGGCCAACGTCCTGACTTTC. It codes for CASSSGREESGANVLTF.

This clonotype was detected many times. The chain joins TRBV6-2 or TRBV6-3 to TRBJ2-3; D remains ambiguous. The CDR3 is 14 residues long. V dropped 4 bases and J dropped 3 bases, with 11 bases sitting between them. CDR1 is MNHEY and CDR2 is SVGEGT in the germline V gene. CDR3 sequence (DNA): TGTGCCAGCAGTTTCGCTCTAGAGACAGATACGCAGTATTTT. It specifies CASSFALETDTQYF.

Only a few counts were recorded for this clonotype. The gene calls are TRBV11-2 and TRBJ1-1; D uncertain. The length of the CDR3 is 12 residues. Germline lookup yields CDR1 SGHAT and CDR2 FQNNGV. V was cut by 8 bases and J by 3 bases, with 10 bases left in between. CDR3 region: CASGRADTEAFF. DNA for the CDR3: TGTGCCAGCGGCCGGGCCGACACTGAAGCTTTCTTT. Based on the CDR3 plus reference TRBV11-2 and TRBJ1-1, the full variable domain is EAGVAQSPRYKIIEKRQSVAFWCNPISGHATLYWYQQILGQGPKLLIQFQNNGVVDDSQLPKDRFSAERLKGVDSTLKIQPAKLEDSAVYLCASGRADTEAFFGQGTRLTVV.

The chain recombines TRBV20-1 with TRBJ2-3, with D possibly being TRBD1 or TRBD2 (5 bases each). Trimming took 3 bases from V and 0 from J, leaving 10 bases between them. The germline gives CDR1 DFQATT, CDR2 SNEGSKA (reference sequence). This CDR3 is built from 14 residues. The CDR3 region has the DNA TGCAGTGCTAGGCCGGGGCCTAGCACAGATACGCAGTATTTT. Translating it yields CSARPGPSTDTQYF.

The chain couples TRBV9 to TRBJ1-1; 7 positions match TRBD1. The CDR3 spans 15 residues. The V segment lost 0 bases and the J segment 10 bases; nucleotides outside the gene matches: 12. The germline gives CDR1 SGDLS, CDR2 YYNGEE. The CDR3 spells CASSVVPTKGAAAFF. The CDR3 DNA sequence: TGTGCCAGCAGCGTAGTTCCCACTAAGGGGGCGGCAGCTTTCTTT.

In DNA, the CDR3 is TGCGCCAGCAGCCAGCCGACAGGGACGGACGGGGAGCTGTTTTTT. Amino acids: CASSQPTGTDGELFF. The chain carries TRBV4-1 and TRBJ2-2, with 7 positions matching TRBD1. V lost 3 bases, J lost 7 bases, and 8 bases stayed unmatched. Germline lookup yields CDR1 MGHRA and CDR2 YSYEKL. This CDR3 is built from 15 residues.

This clonotype was counted between two and nine times. V and J are TRBV5-4 and TRBJ2-2; 14 bases are a match to TRBD2. Germline CDR1 is SGHNT and CDR2 is YYREEE (reference sequence). The ends lost 4 bases at V and 4 bases at J; junction bases unmatched: 6. The CDR3 covers 17 residues. The CDR3, as DNA: TGTGCCAGCAGCCCCGGGACTAGCGGGAGCACCACCGGGGAGCTGTTTTTT. It encodes CASSPGTSGSTTGELFF.

The rearrangement uses TRBV18 and TRBJ2-3; D is undetermined. Per the germline V gene, CDR1 is KGHSH and CDR2 is LQKENI. The CDR3 runs 12 residues. V lost 2 bases and J lost 5, with 5 bases in between. The CDR3 coding sequence is TGTGCCAGCTCACCAAATATAGATACGCAGTATTTT. Translating gives CASSPNIDTQYF. The entire variable domain, with the rest obtained from reference TRBV18 and TRBJ2-3, is as follows: NAGVMQNPRHLVRRRGQEARLRCSPMKGHSHVYWYRQLPEEGLKFMVYLQKENIIDESGMPKERFSAEFPKEGPSILRIQQVVRGDSAAYFCASSPNIDTQYFGPGTRLTVL.

This clonotype has just a few counts. The CDR3: CASSQARDRQFF. CDR3 DNA sequence: TGTGCCAGCAGCCAAGCAAGGGATAGGCAGTTCTTC. The chain couples TRBV3-1 to TRBJ2-1; D not resolved. The CDR3 contains 12 residues. CDR1 and CDR2 from the germline V gene are LGHDT and YNNKEL (reference sequence). V lost 1 base to trimming and J lost 12 bases, with 10 bases between them.

The V and J genes are TRBV9 and TRBJ2-7; perhaps D is TRBD1 or TRBD2 (6 bases each). The V and J ends lost 6 bases and 5 bases respectively, with 18 bases between them. Germline V gene lookup returns CDR1 SGDLS and CDR2 YYNGEE. This CDR3 comprises 14 residues. The CDR3 loop reads CASNSNGGWDEQYF. The CDR3 DNA reads as TGTGCCAGCAATAGCAACGGGGGCTGGGACGAGCAGTACTTC.

The chain is built from TRBV12-3 or TRBV12-4 and TRBJ2-7; D gene ambiguous. The V end lost 6 bases, the J end lost 2 bases, and 11 bases lay between the germline ends. This CDR3 has 13 residues. DNA of the CDR3: TGTGCCAGCAGATCGACTGGAACCTACGAGCAGTACTTC. Its translation is CASRSTGTYEQYF.

The chain joins TRBV20-1 to TRBJ1-4; 8 nucleotides align to TRBD1. J lost 3 bases, V lost 0 bases, and 9 bases had no gene match. The length of the CDR3 is 17 residues. From germline, CDR1 is DFQATT and CDR2 SNEGSKA (reference sequence). The CDR3 DNA reads TGCAGTGCTAGAGATTACAGGACAGGGCTAGCTAATGAAAAACTGTTTTTT. Its protein product is CSARDYRTGLANEKLFF.

The genes are TRBV6-4 and TRBJ2-2; TRBD1 aligns across 9 bases. The germline V gene has CDR1 MRHNA and CDR2 SNTAGT. The CDR3 is 14 residues long. V shed 8 bases, J shed 1 base, and the junction held 2 bases outside the gene matches. CDR3 sequence reads: CASSGQGNTGELFF. In DNA form, the CDR3 reads TGTGCCAGCTCGGGACAGGGGAACACCGGGGAGCTGTTTTTT.

The sample holds a few counts of this clonotype. In DNA form, the CDR3 reads TGTGCCAGCAGCCTACTCACAGGGATCGCAGATACGCAGTATTTT. This encodes CASSLLTGIADTQYF. The rearrangement uses TRBV28 and TRBJ2-3, with a weak D call TRBD1 (6 bases). Trimming shortened V by 6 bases and J by 4 bases, and 17 bases separated the two germline ends. The CDR3 extends over 15 amino acids. The germline V gene encodes CDR1 MDHEN and CDR2 SYDVKM.

The chain couples TRBV9 to TRBJ1-4; 12 bases agree with TRBD1. This CDR3 is built from 16 residues. J lost 10 bases, V lost 2 bases, and 9 bases had no gene match. The germline V gene has CDR1 SGDLS and CDR2 YYNGEE. The chain's CDR3 is CASSVLPGQGAGKLFF. CDR3 DNA: TGTGCCAGCAGCGTCTTACCGGGACAGGGGGCGGGAAAACTGTTTTTT.